The 20 T cell receptor beta chains given below trace back to one sample, sequenced in a study of cytomegalovirus exposure and HLA in healthy donors. PCR involved 60 Vbeta and 13 Jbeta primers. Generated by immunoSEQ multiplex PCR, the TCRdb table keeps only in-frame clones and is missing some. Of 65,000 to 75,000 clones in the sample, approximately 67% were seen once. Specimen: PBMCs. The receptors stem from a woman in her 30s in good health and CMV-seronegative.

The rearrangement links TRBV28 to TRBJ1-6; 8 bases are a match to TRBD1. With 2 bases clipped from V and 4 bases from J, the junction kept 1 base outside the gene matches. The CDR3 consists of 15 residues. The germline CDR1 and CDR2 sequences are MDHEN and SYDVKM. The CDR3 bases are TGTGCCAGCAGTTTAGGACAGGGATATAATTCACCCCTCCACTTT. Translating gives CASSLGQGYNSPLHF.

This CDR3 is CASSLEVGIAGDPYEQYF. The CDR3, as DNA: TGTGCCAGCAGCTTAGAAGTTGGAATTGCGGGGGACCCCTACGAGCAGTACTTC. The chain employs TRBV7-9 and TRBJ2-7; 7 nucleotides line up with TRBD2. Germline values: CDR1 SEHNR, CDR2 FQNEAQ (reference sequence). V dropped 1 base and J dropped 2; count of bases not matched to a gene: 14. This CDR3 contains 18 residues.

The chain uses TRBV6-5 and TRBJ2-2; tentative D call: TRBD2 (5 bases). The CDR3 length is 14 residues. The germline gives CDR1 MNHEY, CDR2 SVGAGI. V shed 5 bases and J shed 4 bases, with 11 bases lying between them. This CDR3 is CASSTGRGTGELFF. The CDR3 DNA follows: TGTGCCAGCAGTACTGGACGGGGCACCGGGGAGCTGTTTTTT.

In this sample, this clone turned up a few times. J is TRBJ1-5 and V is TRBV4-1, with 10 bases identical to TRBD1. The V and J ends lost 3 bases and 4 bases, in that order; junction bases with no gene match: 6. This CDR3 has 16 residues. Germline values: CDR1 MGHRA, CDR2 YSYEKL. CDR3 DNA: TGCGCCAGCAGCCAGGAAAGGACAGGGGGGAATCAGCCCCAGCATTTT. Amino acids: CASSQERTGGNQPQHF.

The sample holds a few counts of this clone. This chain joins TRBV4-1 and TRBJ1-6; D is unclear. The CDR3 runs to 16 residues. V was trimmed by 2 bases and J by 10 bases, leaving 18 bases between them. The germline V gene encodes CDR1 MGHRA and CDR2 YSYEKL. The CDR3 bases are TGCGCCAGCAGCCAACTCTCTCGGGTAGTAGGCTCACCCCTCCACTTT. Translation: CASSQLSRVVGSPLHF.

The chain uses TRBV28 and TRBJ1-5, with D perhaps matching TRBD1 (5 bases). This CDR3 spans 14 amino acids. V was cut by 6 bases and J by 3 bases, with 12 bases left in between. CDR1 and CDR2 from the germline V gene are MDHEN and SYDVKM. The CDR3 reads CASRQGEANQPQHF. CDR3 sequence (DNA): TGTGCCAGCAGACAAGGGGAGGCCAATCAGCCCCAGCATTTT.

V gene TRBV7-8 combines with J gene TRBJ2-1; a weak D match, TRBD2 (6 bases). Trimming removed 3 bases from V and 7 bases from J, with 13 bases in between. The CDR3 is 14 residues long. Per germline, CDR1 SGHVS and CDR2 FQNEAQ. CDR3 nucleotide sequence: TGTGCCAGCAGCTTTGGTGGGGGGATGAATGAGCAGTTCTTC. This sequence encodes CASSFGGGMNEQFF.

The chain combines TRBV6-5 with TRBJ2-1, with a possible D match to TRBD2 (6 bases). The CDR3 has 14 amino acids. V gave up 6 bases and J gave up 8 bases, with 17 bases separating them. Germline V CDR1 and CDR2: MNHEY, SVGAGI. CDR3 in DNA: TGTGCCAGCAGCCGGGGGACCGATTTACATGAGCAGTTCTTC. Encoded protein: CASSRGTDLHEQFF.

A note on this clone: The sample holds other DNA sequences that translate to the same CDR3. The rearrangement links TRBV7-3 to TRBJ2-1; 8 bases match TRBD2. The germline V gene has CDR1 SGHTA and CDR2 FQGTGA. Trimming cost V 5 bases and J 1 base; bases outside gene matches: 1. The CDR3 runs 14 residues. CDR3 residues: CASSERGSYNEQFF. In nucleotides, the CDR3 is TGTGCCAGCAGCGAGCGGGGGTCCTACAATGAGCAGTTCTTC.

The chain employs TRBV12-5 and TRBJ2-5, with TRBD1 matching over 9 bases. Germline CDR1 reads LGHNT; CDR2 reads FRNRAP. The CDR3 spans 17 residues. V shed 5 bases, J shed 2 bases, and the junction held 12 bases outside the gene matches. CDR3 amino acids: CASGPTTGGYGQETQYF. DNA of the CDR3: TGTGCTAGTGGTCCAACCACAGGGGGCTATGGGCAAGAGACCCAGTACTTC. The variable domain in full, completed from reference TRBV12-5 and TRBJ2-5, reads DARVTQTPRHKVTEMGQEVTMRCQPILGHNTVFWYRQTMMQGLELLAYFRNRAPLDDSGMPKDRFSAEMPDATLATLKIQPSEPRDSAVYFCASGPTTGGYGQETQYFGPGTRLLVL.

The chain is built from TRBV6-6 and TRBJ2-7; no firm D call. The CDR3 loop spans 14 amino acids. V was clipped by 0 bases and J by 0 bases, with 6 bases between them. The germline V gene encodes CDR1 MNHNY and CDR2 SVGAGI (reference sequence). The CDR3 DNA is TGTGCCAGCAGTTACTCCTACGCCTCCTACGAGCAGTACTTC. It translates to CASSYSYASYEQYF.

Written as DNA, the CDR3 is TGTGCCAGTAGCGAGACATATAGCACAGATACGCAGTATTTT. This encodes CASSETYSTDTQYF. The chain couples TRBV19 to TRBJ2-3; D is unresolved. Trimming removed 6 bases from V and 0 bases from J, with 10 bases in between. The CDR3 totals 14 residues. The germline CDR1 and CDR2 sequences are LNHDA and SQIVND (reference sequence).

The genes are TRBV5-6 and TRBJ2-4; 7 bases line up with TRBD1. Germline CDR1 reads SGHDT; CDR2 reads YYEEEE. V gave up 3 bases and J gave up 1 base; unmatched junction bases: 7. CDR3 size: 16 residues. CDR3 DNA: TGTGCCAGCAGCTACCTGACAGGGACGGCCAAAAACATTCAGTACTTC. Amino acids: CASSYLTGTAKNIQYF.

CDR3 nucleotides: TGTGCCAGTAGTATGACAGGGGGCCAAAACATTCAGTACTTC. Its protein product is CASSMTGGQNIQYF. V gene TRBV19 combines with J gene TRBJ2-4; 10 bases are shared with TRBD1. This CDR3 has 14 residues. With 3 bases clipped from V and 5 bases from J, the junction kept 1 base outside the gene matches. Germline CDR1 reads LNHDA; CDR2 reads SQIVND (reference sequence).

The chain combines TRBV7-6 with TRBJ2-3, with 12 nucleotides matching TRBD2. This CDR3 is 15 amino acids long. The germline V gene has CDR1 SGHVS and CDR2 FNYEAQ. The ends lost 4 bases at V and 5 bases at J; junction bases unmatched: 4. The CDR3 DNA sequence: TGTGCCAGCAGCTCTAGCGGGGGGGCTGGAGATACGCAGTATTTT. The encoded protein is CASSSSGGAGDTQYF.

The chain links TRBV6-5 to TRBJ2-7, with D possibly matching TRBD1 (6 bases). Germline V CDR1 and CDR2: MNHEY, SVGAGI. Trimming took 7 bases from V and 3 from J, leaving 13 bases between them. This CDR3 is built from 13 residues. This chain's CDR3 is CASKGEWVYEQYF. For the CDR3, the DNA is TGTGCCAGCAAGGGGGAGTGGGTCTACGAGCAGTACTTC.

This clone was detected only a few times. V gene TRBV15 combines with J gene TRBJ2-7; D is possibly TRBD1 (6 bases). V lost 0 bases to trimming and J lost 5 bases, with 11 bases between them. The CDR3 extends over 14 amino acids. CDR1 is LNHNV and CDR2 is YYDKDF in the germline V gene (reference sequence). The CDR3 bases are TGTGCCACCAGCAGAGATGTCAGGGGCAACGAGCAGTACTTC. Translating gives CATSRDVRGNEQYF.

This sequence joins TRBV27 and TRBJ1-2; D is unclear. This CDR3 spans 14 amino acids. Germline V gene sequence: CDR1 MNHEY, CDR2 SMNVEV (reference sequence). Trimming stripped 5 bases from V and 8 bases from J, with 18 bases between. The CDR3 loop reads CASSKTGSLAGYTF. The CDR3 DNA reads TGTGCCAGCAGTAAAACGGGGTCCCTGGCCGGCTACACCTTC.

This clone appeared a single time. The CDR3 nucleotides read TGCAGCGTTGAACAGGGGGTCTACAATGAGCAGTTCTTC. Protein: CSVEQGVYNEQFF. This chain links TRBV29-1 with TRBJ2-1; TRBD1 matches at 7 bases. The CDR3 contains 13 residues. Germline CDR1 reads SQVTM; CDR2 reads ANQGSEA. V dropped 2 bases and J dropped 3; count of bases not matched to a gene: 1.

V is TRBV7-2 and J is TRBJ2-7, with 8 bases identical to TRBD2. The V segment lost 5 bases and the J segment 1 base; nucleotides outside the gene matches: 7. The germline V gene has CDR1 SGHTA and CDR2 FQGNSA. This CDR3 spans 15 amino acids. The CDR3 sequence is CASSPGGTQSYEQYF. The CDR3 DNA is TGTGCCAGCAGCCCGGGGGGGACCCAATCCTACGAGCAGTACTTC.